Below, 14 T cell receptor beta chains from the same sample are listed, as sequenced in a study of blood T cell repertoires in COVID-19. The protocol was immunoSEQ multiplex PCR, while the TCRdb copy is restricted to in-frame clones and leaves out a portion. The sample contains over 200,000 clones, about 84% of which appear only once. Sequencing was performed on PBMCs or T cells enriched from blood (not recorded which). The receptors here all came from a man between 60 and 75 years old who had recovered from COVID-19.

The CDR3: CASSLKVVASGANTGELFF. The CDR3, as DNA: TGTGCCAGCAGCTTAAAGGTCGTGGCTAGCGGGGCGAACACCGGGGAGCTGTTTTTT. This chain links TRBV7-3 with TRBJ2-2, with 9 bases lining up with TRBD2. There are 19 residues in the CDR3. The germline CDR1 and CDR2 sequences are SGHTA and FQGTGA. Germline trimming cut 1 base from V and 0 bases from J; bases unmatched to any gene: 9.

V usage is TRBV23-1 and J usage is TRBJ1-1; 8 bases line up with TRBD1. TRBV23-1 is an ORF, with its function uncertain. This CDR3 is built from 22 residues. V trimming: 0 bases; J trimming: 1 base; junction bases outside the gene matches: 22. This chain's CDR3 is CASSQSSGATGAFNHPNTEAFF. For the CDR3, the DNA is TGCGCCAGCAGTCAATCTTCCGGGGCGACAGGGGCCTTCAACCACCCGAACACTGAAGCTTTCTTT.

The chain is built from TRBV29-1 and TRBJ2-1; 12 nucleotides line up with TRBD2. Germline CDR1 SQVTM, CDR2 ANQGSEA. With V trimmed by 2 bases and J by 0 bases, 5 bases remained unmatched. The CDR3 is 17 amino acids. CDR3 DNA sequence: TGCAGCGTTGAAATAGGACTAGCGGGGATCTCCTACAATGAGCAGTTCTTC. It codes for CSVEIGLAGISYNEQFF.

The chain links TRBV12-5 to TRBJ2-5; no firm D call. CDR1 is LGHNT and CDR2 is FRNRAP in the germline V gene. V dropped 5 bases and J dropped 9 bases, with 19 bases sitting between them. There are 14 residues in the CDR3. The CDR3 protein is CASGPQAEQSSQYF. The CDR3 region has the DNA TGTGCTAGTGGTCCTCAAGCCGAACAGTCGTCCCAGTACTTC.

The CDR3 region is CASSDRQSTDTQYF. DNA for the CDR3: TGTGCCAGCAGCGATCGACAGAGCACAGATACGCAGTATTTT. The J gene is TRBJ2-3, the V gene TRBV9; possible D gene TRBD1, 5 bases. The ends were cut back, 3 bases at V and 0 bases at J, with 8 bases in the middle. The CDR3 loop spans 14 amino acids. Per the germline V gene, CDR1 is SGDLS and CDR2 is YYNGEE. Filled out from reference TRBV9 and TRBJ2-3, the complete variable domain reads DSGVTQTPKHLITATGQRVTLRCSPRSGDLSVYWYQQSLDQGLQFLIQYYNGEERAKGNILERFSAQQFPDLHSELNLSSLELGDSALYFCASSDRQSTDTQYFGPGTRLTVL.

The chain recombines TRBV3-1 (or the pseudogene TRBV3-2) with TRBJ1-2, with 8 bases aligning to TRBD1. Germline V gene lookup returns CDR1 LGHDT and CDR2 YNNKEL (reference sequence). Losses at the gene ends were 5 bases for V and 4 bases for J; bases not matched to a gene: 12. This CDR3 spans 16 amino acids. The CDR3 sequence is CASSSGQGDWGYGYTF. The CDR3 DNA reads TGTGCCAGCAGCAGCGGACAGGGCGATTGGGGCTATGGCTACACCTTC.

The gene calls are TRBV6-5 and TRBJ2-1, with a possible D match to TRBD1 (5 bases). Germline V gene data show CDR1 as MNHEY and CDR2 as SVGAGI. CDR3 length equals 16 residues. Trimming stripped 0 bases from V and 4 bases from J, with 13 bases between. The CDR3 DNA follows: TGTGCCAGCAGTTACTCATTTGGGGCTAGTTACAATGAGCAGTTCTTC. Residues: CASSYSFGASYNEQFF.

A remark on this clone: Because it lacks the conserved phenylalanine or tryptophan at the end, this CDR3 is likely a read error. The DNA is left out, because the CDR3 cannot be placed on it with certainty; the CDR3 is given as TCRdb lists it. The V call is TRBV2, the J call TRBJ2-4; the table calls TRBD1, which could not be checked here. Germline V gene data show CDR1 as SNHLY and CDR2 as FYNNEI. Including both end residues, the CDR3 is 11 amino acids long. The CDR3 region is CASSLDRTWNI.

CDR3 sequence reads: CASSYVYQTGQTQPQHF. The CDR3 bases are TGTGCCAGCAGTTACGTTTACCAAACAGGGCAGACGCAGCCCCAGCATTTT. The rearrangement uses TRBV6-2 or TRBV6-3 and TRBJ1-5; D is perhaps TRBD1 (6 bases). CDR3 length: 17 amino acids. In germline, CDR1 is MNHEY, CDR2 SVGEGT. V lost 2 bases, J lost 7 bases, and 21 bases lay in between.

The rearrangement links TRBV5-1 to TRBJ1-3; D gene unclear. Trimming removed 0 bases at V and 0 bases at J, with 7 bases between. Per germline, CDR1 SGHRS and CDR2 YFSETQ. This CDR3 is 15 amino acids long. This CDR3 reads CASSLAGFSGNTIYF. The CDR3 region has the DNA TGCGCCAGCAGCTTGGCGGGTTTCTCTGGAAACACCATATATTTT.

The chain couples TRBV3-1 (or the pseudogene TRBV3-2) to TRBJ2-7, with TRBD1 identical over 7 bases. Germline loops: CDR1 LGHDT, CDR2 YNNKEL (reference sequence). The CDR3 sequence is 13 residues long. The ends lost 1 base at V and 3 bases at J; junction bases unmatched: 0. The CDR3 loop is CASSQGQGYEQYF. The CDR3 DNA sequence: TGTGCCAGCAGCCAAGGACAGGGCTACGAGCAGTACTTC.

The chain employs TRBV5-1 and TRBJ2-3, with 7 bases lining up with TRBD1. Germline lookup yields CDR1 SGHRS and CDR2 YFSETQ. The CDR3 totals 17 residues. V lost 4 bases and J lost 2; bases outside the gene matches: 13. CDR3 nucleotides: TGCGCCAGCAGCGGAAGTAAACAGGGGTTGTCCACAGATACGCAGTATTTT. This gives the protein CASSGSKQGLSTDTQYF.

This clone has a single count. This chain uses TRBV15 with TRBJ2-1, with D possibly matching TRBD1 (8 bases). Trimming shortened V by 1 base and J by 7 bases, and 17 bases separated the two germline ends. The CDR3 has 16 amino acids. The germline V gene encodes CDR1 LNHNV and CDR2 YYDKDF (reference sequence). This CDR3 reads CATSRAGQGGRNEQFF. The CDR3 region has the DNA TGTGCCACCAGCAGAGCTGGACAGGGAGGGAGAAATGAGCAGTTCTTC.

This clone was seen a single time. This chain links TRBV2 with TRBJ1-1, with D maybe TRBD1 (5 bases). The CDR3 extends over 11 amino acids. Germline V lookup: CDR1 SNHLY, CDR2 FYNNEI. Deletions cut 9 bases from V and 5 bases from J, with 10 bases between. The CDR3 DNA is TGTGCCAGTGGCACAGGTACTGAAGCTTTCTTT. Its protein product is CASGTGTEAFF.